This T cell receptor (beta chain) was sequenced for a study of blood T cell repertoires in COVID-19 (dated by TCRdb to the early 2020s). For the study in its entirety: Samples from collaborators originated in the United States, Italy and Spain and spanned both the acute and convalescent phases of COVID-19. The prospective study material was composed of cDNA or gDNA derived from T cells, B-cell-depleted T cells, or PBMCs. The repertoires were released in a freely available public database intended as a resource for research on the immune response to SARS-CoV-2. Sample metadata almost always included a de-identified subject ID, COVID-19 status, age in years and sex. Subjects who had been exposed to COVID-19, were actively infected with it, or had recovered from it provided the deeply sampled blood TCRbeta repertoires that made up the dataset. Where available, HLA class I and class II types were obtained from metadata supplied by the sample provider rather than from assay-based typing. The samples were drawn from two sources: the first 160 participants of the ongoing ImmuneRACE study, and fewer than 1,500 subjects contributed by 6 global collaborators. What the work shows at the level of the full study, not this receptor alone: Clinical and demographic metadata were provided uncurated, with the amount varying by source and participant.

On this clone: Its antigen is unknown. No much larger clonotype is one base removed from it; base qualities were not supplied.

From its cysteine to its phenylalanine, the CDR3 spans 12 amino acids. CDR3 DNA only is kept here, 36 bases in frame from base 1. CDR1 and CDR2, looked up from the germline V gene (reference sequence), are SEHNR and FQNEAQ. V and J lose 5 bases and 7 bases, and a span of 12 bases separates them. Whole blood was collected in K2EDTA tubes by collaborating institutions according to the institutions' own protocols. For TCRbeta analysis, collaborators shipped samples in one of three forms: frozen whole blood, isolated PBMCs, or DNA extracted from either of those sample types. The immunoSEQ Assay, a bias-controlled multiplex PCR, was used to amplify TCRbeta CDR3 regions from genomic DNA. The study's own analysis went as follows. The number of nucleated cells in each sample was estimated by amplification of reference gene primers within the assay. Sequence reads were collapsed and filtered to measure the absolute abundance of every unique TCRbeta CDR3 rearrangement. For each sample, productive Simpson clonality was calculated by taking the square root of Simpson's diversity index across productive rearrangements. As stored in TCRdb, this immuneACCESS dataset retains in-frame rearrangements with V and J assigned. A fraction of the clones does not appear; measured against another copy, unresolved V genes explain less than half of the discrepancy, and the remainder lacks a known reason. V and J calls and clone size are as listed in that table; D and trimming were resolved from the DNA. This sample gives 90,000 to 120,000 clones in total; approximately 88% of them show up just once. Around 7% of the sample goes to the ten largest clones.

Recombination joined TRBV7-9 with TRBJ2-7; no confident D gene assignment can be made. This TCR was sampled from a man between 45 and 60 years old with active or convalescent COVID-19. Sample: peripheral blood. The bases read TGTGCCAGCAGCCCGAGGCCCGGGGAGCAGTACTTC. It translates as CASSPRPGEQYF.